These 23 T cell receptor beta chains share one sample of origin, sequenced in a study of blood T cell repertoires in COVID-19. The data were produced by immunoSEQ multiplex PCR, yet TCRdb's version contains in-frame clones alone and is incomplete. Seen here are 100,000 to 150,000 clones, roughly 92% observed once, and the top ten hold 2.1%. The material sequenced was peripheral blood. The receptors derive from a middle-aged man with COVID-19, enrolled during active disease.

The rearrangement links TRBV30 to TRBJ2-3; 7 bases map to TRBD2. Germline CDR1 and CDR2: GTSNPN and SVGIG (reference sequence). With V trimmed by 6 bases and J by 6 bases, 6 bases remained unmatched. This CDR3 has 12 residues. The CDR3 nucleotides read TGTGCCTGTTCAGCGGGACCCGATACGCAGTATTTT. Its protein product is CACSAGPDTQYF.

The chain joins TRBV5-1 to TRBJ2-2; 8 nucleotides agree with TRBD2. The CDR3 length is 17 residues. The V segment lost 0 bases and the J segment 1 base; nucleotides outside the gene matches: 5. In germline, CDR1 is SGHRS, CDR2 YFSETQ. CDR3 region: CASSLDGLAGNTGELFF. CDR3 nucleotides: TGCGCCAGCAGCTTGGATGGGCTAGCGGGGAACACCGGGGAGCTGTTTTTT. Variable domain in full (rest from reference TRBV5-1 and TRBJ2-2): KAGVTQTPRYLIKTRGQQVTLSCSPISGHRSVSWYQQTPGQGLQFLFEYFSETQRNKGNFPGRFSGRQFSNSRSEMNVSTLELGDSALYLCASSLDGLAGNTGELFFGEGSRLTVL.

This chain joins TRBV2 and TRBJ2-3, with 8 nucleotides matching TRBD1. Germline CDR1 is SNHLY and CDR2 is FYNNEI. This CDR3 contains 14 residues. V shed 6 bases, J shed 0 bases, and the junction held 2 bases outside the gene matches. The CDR3 DNA reads as TGTGCCAGCAGAAGGACAGGGAGCACAGATACGCAGTATTTT. It codes for CASRRTGSTDTQYF.

This chain uses TRBV5-5 with TRBJ1-1; a weak D match, TRBD1 (5 bases). Germline V lookup: CDR1 SGHKS, CDR2 YYEKEE (reference sequence). This CDR3 spans 14 amino acids. Trimming took 4 bases from V and 4 from J, leaving 14 bases between them. The CDR3 DNA reads TGTGCCAGCAGCCAGAGGAGGGGTCGCACTGAAGCTTTCTTT. Amino acid sequence: CASSQRRGRTEAFF.

This sequence joins TRBV29-1 and TRBJ2-5; TRBD2 might be the D (6 bases). The germline gives CDR1 SQVTM, CDR2 ANQGSEA. There are 14 residues in the CDR3. Between the trimmed V and J ends, which lost 6 bases and 4 bases, there was a span of 18 bases. The DNA of the CDR3 is TGCAGCGTCCACCCGTCGGAGGGGCTAGAGACCCAGTACTTC. It encodes CSVHPSEGLETQYF.

The rearrangement uses TRBV10-2 and TRBJ2-5; D is possibly TRBD1 (5 bases). Germline values: CDR1 WSHSY, CDR2 SAAADI. This CDR3 region has 13 residues. V was clipped by 6 bases and J by 2 bases, with 10 bases between them. CDR3 residues: CASRVAGQETQYF. The CDR3 DNA is TGCGCCAGCAGGGTTGCAGGGCAAGAGACCCAGTACTTC.

This chain joins TRBV5-3 and TRBJ1-2; D is possibly TRBD1 (5 bases). TRBV5-3 is recorded as an ORF, its role being uncertain. Trimming removed 4 bases from V and 5 bases from J, with 9 bases in between. This CDR3 has 12 amino acids. DNA of the CDR3: TGTGCCAGAAGCCCGCCAGGGTATGGCTACACCTTC. Amino acid sequence: CARSPPGYGYTF.

The chain uses TRBV5-1 and TRBJ1-2, with 7 bases lining up with TRBD1. This CDR3 is 13 amino acids long. Germline V gene data show CDR1 as SGHRS and CDR2 as YFSETQ. The ends lost 3 bases at V and 4 bases at J; junction bases unmatched: 3. Written as DNA, the CDR3 is TGCGCCAGCAGCTCGGGACAGATCTATGGCTACACCTTC. This encodes CASSSGQIYGYTF.

This chain's CDR3 is CASGRGNEQFF. As DNA, the CDR3 is TGTGCCTCAGGACGGGGGAATGAGCAGTTCTTC. The chain couples TRBV30 to TRBJ2-1; weak D call: TRBD2 (6 bases). The CDR3 extends over 11 amino acids. From germline, CDR1 is GTSNPN and CDR2 SVGIG (reference sequence). The ends were cut back, 7 bases at V and 7 bases at J, with 11 bases in the middle.

The CDR3 sequence is CASSYGGDSNYGYTF. In DNA form, the CDR3 reads TGTGCCAGCAGTTACGGGGGGGACTCTAACTATGGCTACACCTTC. This chain uses TRBV6-5 with TRBJ1-2; D may be TRBD1 (5 bases). Germline V gene lookup returns CDR1 MNHEY and CDR2 SVGAGI. CDR3 length: 15 amino acids. Trimming took off 2 bases at V and 0 bases at J, with 10 bases between the two ends.

The rearrangement joins TRBV29-1 to TRBJ2-7; possibly TRBD1 for D (6 bases). The CDR3 totals 15 residues. Germline V gives CDR1 SQVTM, CDR2 ANQGSEA. The ends were cut back, 5 bases at V and 3 bases at J, with 20 bases in the middle. The CDR3 is CSVPGQPIIYYEQYV. The CDR3, as DNA: TGCAGCGTTCCCGGACAGCCTATAATTTACTACGAGCAGTACGTC.

V usage is TRBV3-1 (or the pseudogene TRBV3-2) and J usage is TRBJ2-5, with D possibly TRBD1 on 6 matching bases. Per germline, CDR1 LGHDT and CDR2 YNNKEL (reference sequence). V lost 1 base and J lost 1, with 7 bases in between. The length of the CDR3 is 14 residues. The CDR3 DNA sequence: TGTGCCAGCAGCCAAGTAGGGGGCCAAGAGACCCAGTACTTC. It translates to CASSQVGGQETQYF.

The chain is built from TRBV6-6 and TRBJ2-4; tentative D call: TRBD1 (5 bases). Germline-derived CDR1 and CDR2 are MNHNY and SVGAGI (reference sequence). Trimming pared 2 bases from V and 0 bases from J, leaving 8 bases between. The CDR3 is 15 residues long. CDR3 residues: CASSYLGLAKNIQYF. In nucleotides, the CDR3 is TGTGCCAGCAGTTACCTGGGGCTAGCCAAAAACATTCAGTACTTC.

The chain links TRBV24-1 to TRBJ2-6, with a possible D match to TRBD1 (6 bases). With 3 bases removed from V and 4 bases from J, the gap between germline ends came to 9 bases. Per the germline V gene, CDR1 is KGHDR and CDR2 is SFDVKD. This CDR3 contains 15 residues. CDR3 DNA: TGTGCCACCAGTGATCAGGGGCTGGGGGCCAACGTCCTGACTTTC. Translated, it gives CATSDQGLGANVLTF.

This chain joins TRBV3-1 (or the pseudogene TRBV3-2) and TRBJ2-5; tentatively, D is TRBD2 (5 bases). Germline CDR1 and CDR2: LGHDT and YNNKEL (reference sequence). The CDR3 runs to 14 residues. V was clipped by 4 bases and J by 5 bases, with 14 bases between them. The CDR3 DNA reads TGTGCCAGCAGCCCCGGGCGGGTAGTGGAGACCCAGTACTTC. This sequence encodes CASSPGRVVETQYF.

V usage is TRBV4-1 and J usage is TRBJ2-5; 8 bases match TRBD2. Trimming at V came to 2 bases and at J to 4 bases, leaving 12 bases not matched to a gene. In germline, CDR1 is MGHRA, CDR2 YSYEKL. This CDR3 has 17 amino acids. The CDR3 protein is CASSQLQPGGVGETQYF. In nucleotides, the CDR3 is TGCGCCAGCAGCCAACTTCAACCGGGAGGGGTGGGAGAGACCCAGTACTTC.

V gene TRBV10-3 combines with J gene TRBJ2-3; 11 bases align to TRBD2. This CDR3 comprises 16 residues. With 7 bases clipped from V and 4 bases from J, the junction kept 10 bases outside the gene matches. Looked up from germline, CDR1 is ENHRY and CDR2 is SYGVKD. The chain's CDR3 is CAITEGLAEGADTQYF. CDR3 coding DNA: TGTGCCATCACCGAGGGACTAGCGGAGGGGGCAGATACGCAGTATTTT.

CDR3 DNA sequence: TGTGCCAGCAGCCAATCTTGGCTAGCGGACAATGAGCAGTTCTTC. This translates into CASSQSWLADNEQFF. The V and J genes are TRBV3-1 (or the pseudogene TRBV3-2) and TRBJ2-1, with 7 nucleotides matching TRBD2. The trim removed 2 bases at V and 5 bases at J, leaving 6 bases unmatched. CDR1 is LGHDT and CDR2 is YNNKEL in the germline V gene (reference sequence). The CDR3 consists of 15 residues.

This clone was seen a handful of times. V and J are TRBV7-8 and TRBJ1-1, with 10 bases aligning to TRBD1. Germline-derived CDR1 and CDR2 are SGHVS and FQNEAQ. V gave up 7 bases and J gave up 3 bases; unmatched junction bases: 5. This CDR3 has 14 amino acids. The CDR3 coding sequence is TGTGCCAGCAAGAGGGACAGGGGATACACTGAAGCTTTCTTT. This translates into CASKRDRGYTEAFF. Filled out from reference TRBV7-8 and TRBJ1-1, the complete variable domain reads GAGVSQSPRYKVAKRGQDVALRCDPISGHVSLFWYQQALGQGPEFLTYFQNEAQLDKSGLPSDRFFAERPEGSVSTLKIQRTQQEDSAVYLCASKRDRGYTEAFFGQGTRLTVV.

This clone was picked up one time. V gene TRBV6-2 or TRBV6-3 combines with J gene TRBJ2-7, with 8 bases matching TRBD2. The germline V gene has CDR1 MNHEY and CDR2 SVGEGT. Trimming removed 2 bases from V and 2 bases from J; junction bases left unmatched: 5. This CDR3 is 15 amino acids long. In DNA form, the CDR3 reads TGTGCCAGCAGTTACGAGACTAGCGAGACCTACGAGCAGTACTTC. It translates to CASSYETSETYEQYF.

V and J are TRBV19 and TRBJ1-2, with 10 bases lining up with TRBD1. Germline CDR1 LNHDA, CDR2 SQIVND (reference sequence). The CDR3 runs to 12 residues. V trimming: 9 bases; J trimming: 8 bases; junction bases outside the gene matches: 6. The DNA for the CDR3 is TGTGCCAGATCGGGGACAGGGGACGGCTACACCTTC. Protein product: CARSGTGDGYTF.

The rearrangement links TRBV29-1 to TRBJ1-1; no clear D gene. The ends were cut back, 0 bases at V and 0 bases at J, with 11 bases in the middle. Germline lookup yields CDR1 SQVTM and CDR2 ANQGSEA. The CDR3 has 15 residues. CDR3 nucleotide sequence: TGCAGCGTTGAAGATCACGAGACTATGAACACTGAAGCTTTCTTT. This gives the protein CSVEDHETMNTEAFF.

The chain links TRBV6-5 to TRBJ2-5; possible D gene TRBD1, 6 bases. The V end lost 4 bases, the J end lost 1 base, and 16 bases lay between the germline ends. Germline lookup yields CDR1 MNHEY and CDR2 SVGAGI. The length of the CDR3 is 16 residues. CDR3 sequence reads: CASSSLRRQAQETQYF. CDR3 in DNA: TGTGCCAGCAGTTCCCTGCGTAGACAGGCCCAAGAGACCCAGTACTTC.